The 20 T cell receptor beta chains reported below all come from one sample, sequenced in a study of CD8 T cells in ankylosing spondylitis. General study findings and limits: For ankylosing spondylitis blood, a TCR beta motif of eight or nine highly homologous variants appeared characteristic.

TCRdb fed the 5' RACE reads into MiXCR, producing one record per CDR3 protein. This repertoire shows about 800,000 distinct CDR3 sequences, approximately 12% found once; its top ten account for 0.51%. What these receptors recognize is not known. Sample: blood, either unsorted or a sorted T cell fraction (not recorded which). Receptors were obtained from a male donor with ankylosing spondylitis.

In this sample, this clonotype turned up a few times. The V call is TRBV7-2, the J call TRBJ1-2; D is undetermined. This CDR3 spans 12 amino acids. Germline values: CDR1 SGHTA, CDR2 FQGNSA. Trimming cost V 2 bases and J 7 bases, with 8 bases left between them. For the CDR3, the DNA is TGTGCCAGCAGCTTATCTTTTAGTGGCTACACCTTC. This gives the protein CASSLSFSGYTF.

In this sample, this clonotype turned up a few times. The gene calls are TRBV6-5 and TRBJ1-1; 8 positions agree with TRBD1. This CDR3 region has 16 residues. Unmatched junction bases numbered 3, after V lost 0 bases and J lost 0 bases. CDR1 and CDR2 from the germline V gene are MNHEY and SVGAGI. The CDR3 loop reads CASSYSRQGLNTEAFF. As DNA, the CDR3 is TGTGCCAGCAGTTACTCCCGACAGGGGCTGAACACTGAAGCTTTCTTT.

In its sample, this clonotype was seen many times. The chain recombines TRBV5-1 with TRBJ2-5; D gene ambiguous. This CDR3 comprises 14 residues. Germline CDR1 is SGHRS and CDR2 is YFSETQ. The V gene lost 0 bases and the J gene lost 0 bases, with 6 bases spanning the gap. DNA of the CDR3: TGCGCCAGCAGCTTGGCAGGAAACCAAGAGACCCAGTACTTC. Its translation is CASSLAGNQETQYF.

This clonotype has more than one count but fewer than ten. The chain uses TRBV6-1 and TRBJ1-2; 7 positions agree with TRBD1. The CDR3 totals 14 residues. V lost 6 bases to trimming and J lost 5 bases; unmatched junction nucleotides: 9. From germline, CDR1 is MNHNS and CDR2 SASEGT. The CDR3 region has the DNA TGTGCCAGCAGCCCCGACGACAGGGTATATGGCTACACCTTC. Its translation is CASSPDDRVYGYTF.

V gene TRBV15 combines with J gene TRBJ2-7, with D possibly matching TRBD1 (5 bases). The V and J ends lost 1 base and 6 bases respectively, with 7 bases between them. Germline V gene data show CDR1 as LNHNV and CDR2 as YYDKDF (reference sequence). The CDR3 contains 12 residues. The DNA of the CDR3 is TGTGCCACCAGCAGAGGGACACTCGAGCAGTACTTC. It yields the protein CATSRGTLEQYF.

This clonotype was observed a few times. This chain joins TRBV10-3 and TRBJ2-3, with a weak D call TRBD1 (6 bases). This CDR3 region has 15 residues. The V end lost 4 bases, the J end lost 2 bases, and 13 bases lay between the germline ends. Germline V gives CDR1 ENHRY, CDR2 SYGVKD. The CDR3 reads CAISASWTDTDTQYF. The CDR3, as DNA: TGTGCCATCAGTGCATCATGGACAGACACAGATACGCAGTATTTT.

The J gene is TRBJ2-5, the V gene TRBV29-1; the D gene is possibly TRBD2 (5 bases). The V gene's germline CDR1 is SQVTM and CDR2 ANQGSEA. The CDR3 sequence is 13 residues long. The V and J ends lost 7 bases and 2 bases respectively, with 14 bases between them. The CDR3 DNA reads TGCAGCGCCAAAGGACTTTTTCAAGAGACCCAGTACTTC. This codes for CSAKGLFQETQYF.

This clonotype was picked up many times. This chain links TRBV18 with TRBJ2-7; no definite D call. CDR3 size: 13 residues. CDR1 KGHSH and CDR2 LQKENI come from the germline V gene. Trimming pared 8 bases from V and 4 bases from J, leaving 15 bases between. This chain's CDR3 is CASSPPSVYEQYF. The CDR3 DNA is TGTGCCAGCAGCCCCCCAAGCGTGTACGAGCAGTACTTC.

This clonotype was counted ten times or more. The CDR3 loop is CASSRGTDTQYF. The CDR3 region has the DNA TGTGCCAGCAGCCGGGGTACAGATACGCAGTATTTT. The chain links TRBV27 to TRBJ2-3, with D possibly being TRBD2 (5 bases). Trimming removed 6 bases from V and 3 bases from J, with 7 bases in between. The CDR3 is made up of 12 amino acids. CDR1 is MNHEY and CDR2 is SMNVEV in the germline V gene (reference sequence).

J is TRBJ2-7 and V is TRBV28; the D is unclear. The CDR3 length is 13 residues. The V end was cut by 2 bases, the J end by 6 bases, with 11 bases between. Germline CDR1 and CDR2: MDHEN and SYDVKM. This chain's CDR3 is CASSLIRVREQYF. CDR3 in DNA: TGTGCCAGCAGTTTAATAAGGGTCCGCGAGCAGTACTTC.

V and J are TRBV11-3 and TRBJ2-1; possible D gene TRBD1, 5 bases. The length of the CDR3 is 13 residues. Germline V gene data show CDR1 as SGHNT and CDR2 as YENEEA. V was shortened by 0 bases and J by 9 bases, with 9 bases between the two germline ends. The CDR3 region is CASSLEQDTEQFF. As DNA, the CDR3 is TGTGCCAGCAGCTTAGAACAGGACACTGAGCAGTTCTTC.

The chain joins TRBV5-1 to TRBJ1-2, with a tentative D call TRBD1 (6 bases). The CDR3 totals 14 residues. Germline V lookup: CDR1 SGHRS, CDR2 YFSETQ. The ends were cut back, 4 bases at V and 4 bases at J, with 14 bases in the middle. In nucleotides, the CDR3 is TGCGCCAGCAGCATACAGGGTTTCGCCTATGGCTACACCTTC. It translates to CASSIQGFAYGYTF.

This CDR3 reads CASRPGGADSPLHF. CDR3 bases: TGTGCCAGCAGGCCAGGGGGCGCGGATTCACCCCTCCACTTT. The rearrangement links TRBV7-9 to TRBJ1-6; 8 bases are a match to TRBD1. CDR1 is SEHNR, CDR2 FQNEAQ, per germline (reference sequence). The V and J ends lost 6 bases and 8 bases, in that order; junction bases with no gene match: 6. The CDR3 sequence is 14 residues long.

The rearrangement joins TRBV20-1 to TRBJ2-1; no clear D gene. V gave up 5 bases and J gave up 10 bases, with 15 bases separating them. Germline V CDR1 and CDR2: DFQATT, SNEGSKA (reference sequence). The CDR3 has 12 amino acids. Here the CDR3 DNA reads TGCAGTGCTGGGCCGACGGCCCGGGAGCAGTTCTTC. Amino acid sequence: CSAGPTAREQFF.

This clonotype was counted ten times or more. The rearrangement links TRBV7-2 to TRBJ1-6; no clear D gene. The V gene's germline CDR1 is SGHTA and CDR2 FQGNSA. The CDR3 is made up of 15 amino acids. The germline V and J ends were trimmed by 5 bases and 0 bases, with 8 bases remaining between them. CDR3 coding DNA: TGTGCCAGCAGCCCCGAGGGCTCCTATAATTCACCCCTCCACTTT. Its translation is CASSPEGSYNSPLHF.

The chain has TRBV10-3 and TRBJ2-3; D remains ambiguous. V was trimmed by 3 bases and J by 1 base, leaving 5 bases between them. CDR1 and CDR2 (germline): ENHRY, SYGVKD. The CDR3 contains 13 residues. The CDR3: CAISEAGTDTQYF. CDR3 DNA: TGTGCCATCAGTGAAGCAGGCACAGATACGCAGTATTTT.

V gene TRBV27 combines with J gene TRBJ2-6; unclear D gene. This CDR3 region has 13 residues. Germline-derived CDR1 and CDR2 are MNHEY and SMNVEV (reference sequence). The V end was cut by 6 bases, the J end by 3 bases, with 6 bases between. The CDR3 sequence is CASRTNGANVLTF. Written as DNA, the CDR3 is TGTGCCAGCAGAACAAATGGGGCCAACGTCCTGACTTTC.

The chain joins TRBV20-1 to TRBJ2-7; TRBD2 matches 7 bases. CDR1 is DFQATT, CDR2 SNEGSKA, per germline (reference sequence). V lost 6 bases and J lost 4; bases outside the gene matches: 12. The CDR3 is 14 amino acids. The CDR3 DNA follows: TGCAGTGCCCCGCGGCGGGAGTTAATGTACGAGCAGTACTTC. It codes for CSAPRRELMYEQYF.

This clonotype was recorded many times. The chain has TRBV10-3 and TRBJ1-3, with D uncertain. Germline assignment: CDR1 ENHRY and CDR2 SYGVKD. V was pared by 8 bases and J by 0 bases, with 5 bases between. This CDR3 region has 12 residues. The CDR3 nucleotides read TGTGCCATCGGGTTCTCTGGAAACACCATATATTTT. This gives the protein CAIGFSGNTIYF.

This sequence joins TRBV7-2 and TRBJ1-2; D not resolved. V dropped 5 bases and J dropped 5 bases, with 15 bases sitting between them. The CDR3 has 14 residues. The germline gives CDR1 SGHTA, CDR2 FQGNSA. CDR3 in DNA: TGTGCCAGCAGCCCCCAGACGGACCTATATGGCTACACCTTC. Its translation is CASSPQTDLYGYTF.